Shown below are 31 T cell receptor beta chains from a single sample sequenced in a study of T cell responses to AZD1222 COVID-19 vaccine. TCRdb's copy holds only in-frame clones and misses some; the assay was immunoSEQ multiplex PCR. This table holds about 150,000 clones, 91% found once. The specimen comprised peripheral blood, sampled on day 0 of AZD1222 vaccination. These receptors came from an adult in good health.

This chain connects TRBV18 to TRBJ2-1, with 14 bases lining up with TRBD2. The V gene end was trimmed by 6 bases and the J gene end by 5 bases; junction bases not matched to a gene: 6. There are 16 residues in the CDR3. Germline V gene sequence: CDR1 KGHSH, CDR2 LQKENI. CDR3 DNA: TGTGCCAGCTCTTGGGGACTAGCGGGAGTTAACAATGAGCAGTTCTTC. It yields the protein CASSWGLAGVNNEQFF.

This clone was detected only once. The J gene is TRBJ2-7, the V gene TRBV5-1; a possible D gene is TRBD2 (6 bases). The CDR3 has 15 amino acids. Trimming removed 5 bases at V and 0 bases at J, with 15 bases between. Germline V lookup: CDR1 SGHRS, CDR2 YFSETQ. The CDR3 region is CASRKGRGSSYEQYF. The CDR3 DNA is TGCGCCAGCAGGAAGGGGCGGGGTAGCTCCTACGAGCAGTACTTC. The entire variable domain, with the rest obtained from reference TRBV5-1 and TRBJ2-7, is as follows: KAGVTQTPRYLIKTRGQQVTLSCSPISGHRSVSWYQQTPGQGLQFLFEYFSETQRNKGNFPGRFSGRQFSNSRSEMNVSTLELGDSALYLCASRKGRGSSYEQYFGPGTRLTVT.

V usage is TRBV9 and J usage is TRBJ2-1, with 10 bases lining up with TRBD2. The CDR3 runs to 17 residues. Germline loops: CDR1 SGDLS, CDR2 YYNGEE. V was pared by 2 bases and J by 0 bases, with 5 bases of the junction left unmatched. The CDR3 loop reads CASSVSAGGSSYNEQFF. In DNA form, the CDR3 reads TGTGCCAGCAGCGTGTCAGCGGGGGGGAGCTCCTACAATGAGCAGTTCTTC.

CDR3 loop: CASSLGPYAGEQYF. CDR3 in DNA: TGTGCCAGCAGCTTGGGGCCCTACGCGGGCGAGCAGTACTTC. The chain joins TRBV7-9 to TRBJ2-7, with D possibly being TRBD1 or TRBD2 (5 bases each). V was clipped by 3 bases and J by 6 bases, with 15 bases between them. Germline lookup yields CDR1 SEHNR and CDR2 FQNEAQ (reference sequence). The CDR3 contains 14 residues.

On this clone: Other nucleotide sequences from this sample produce the same CDR3. The gene calls are TRBV19 and TRBJ2-2, with D possibly being TRBD1 or TRBD2 (5 bases each). Germline CDR1 is LNHDA and CDR2 is SQIVND (reference sequence). The germline V and J ends were trimmed by 3 bases and 1 base, with 9 bases remaining between them. This CDR3 has 15 residues. CDR3 amino acids: CASSIGTVNTGELFF. CDR3 in DNA: TGTGCCAGTAGTATCGGGACCGTGAACACCGGGGAGCTGTTTTTT.

The CDR3 DNA reads as TGTGCCAGCAGCTCTGTGTCTAGCGGGAGAGGGGGCAATGAGCAGTTCTTC. The encoded protein is CASSSVSSGRGGNEQFF. The rearrangement uses TRBV7-3 and TRBJ2-1, with 10 bases that match TRBD2. Germline loops: CDR1 SGHTA, CDR2 FQGTGA. The CDR3 spans 17 residues. Trimming at V came to 4 bases and at J to 6 bases, leaving 12 bases not matched to a gene.

This chain uses TRBV7-2 with TRBJ1-6; 7 positions match TRBD1. The CDR3 is made up of 16 amino acids. The germline CDR1 and CDR2 sequences are SGHTA and FQGNSA. V lost 3 bases and J lost 6; bases outside the gene matches: 8. The CDR3 DNA follows: TGTGCCAGCAGCTTCGCCGGGACAGAGTTTAATTCACCCCTCCACTTT. This codes for CASSFAGTEFNSPLHF.

V usage is TRBV3-1 (or the pseudogene TRBV3-2) and J usage is TRBJ2-7; TRBD2 is a possible D gene (6 bases). This CDR3 has 16 residues. The germline CDR1 and CDR2 sequences are LGHDT and YNNKEL (reference sequence). Trimming pared 4 bases from V and 4 bases from J, leaving 20 bases between. CDR3 in amino acids: CASSPRLTGSYYEQYF. CDR3 nucleotides: TGTGCCAGCAGCCCCCGACTTACCGGGAGTTATTACGAGCAGTACTTC.

V gene TRBV29-1 combines with J gene TRBJ1-3; possible D gene TRBD1, 6 bases. The germline V and J ends were trimmed by 3 bases and 4 bases, with 7 bases remaining between them. The V gene's germline CDR1 is SQVTM and CDR2 ANQGSEA. The CDR3 has 12 residues. The CDR3 nucleotides read TGCAGCGTTGACACAGGGGGAAACACCATATATTTT. This translates into CSVDTGGNTIYF.

This clone was counted a few times. The genes are TRBV19 and TRBJ2-7; D unclear. This CDR3 has 15 amino acids. Germline assignment: CDR1 LNHDA and CDR2 SQIVND (reference sequence). Trimming removed 3 bases from V and 9 bases from J, with 21 bases in between. The CDR3 coding sequence is TGTGCCAGTAGTATTACTGGACCAGCATTAACCGGGCAGTACTTC. Protein product: CASSITGPALTGQYF.

The V and J genes are TRBV5-5 and TRBJ2-1; weak D call: TRBD1 (7 bases). The ends were cut back, 4 bases at V and 6 bases at J, with 20 bases in the middle. Germline values: CDR1 SGHKS, CDR2 YYEKEE (reference sequence). The CDR3 consists of 16 residues. CDR3 protein: CASSGPQGGFTNEQFF. CDR3 bases: TGTGCCAGCAGCGGTCCTCAGGGGGGTTTCACCAATGAGCAGTTCTTC.

The chain uses TRBV7-3 and TRBJ2-3; possible D gene TRBD2, 6 bases. This CDR3 is 14 amino acids long. V gave up 5 bases and J gave up 1 base, with 10 bases separating them. Germline CDR1 SGHTA, CDR2 FQGTGA. CDR3 bases: TGTGCCAGCAGCGCGGGACCAGGCACAGATACGCAGTATTTT. It translates to CASSAGPGTDTQYF.

The chain joins TRBV27 to TRBJ1-1; D remains ambiguous. The CDR3 is made up of 14 amino acids. From germline, CDR1 is MNHEY and CDR2 SMNVEV (reference sequence). Trimming shortened V by 4 bases and J by 0 bases, and 9 bases separated the two germline ends. Here the CDR3 DNA reads TGTGCCAGCAGTTACTCAGGACTGAACACTGAAGCTTTCTTT. It yields the protein CASSYSGLNTEAFF.

Worth noting for this clone: The junction does not match germline at one end; this may be a read error. The chain recombines TRBV7-8 with TRBJ2-4, with 9 bases matching TRBD1. Germline V CDR1 and CDR2: SGHVS, FQNEAQ. This CDR3 is 17 amino acids long. The chain's CDR3 is CASSPETYRGRKSIQYF. The CDR3 bases are TGTGCCAGCAGCCCCGAAACCTACAGGGGGCGGAAAAGCATTCAGTACTTC.

CDR3 region: CASSMGTGGIRSNQPQHF. In nucleotides, the CDR3 is TGCGCCAGCAGCATGGGAACAGGGGGCATTAGGAGCAATCAGCCCCAGCATTTT. This chain connects TRBV4-1 to TRBJ1-5; 9 bases are a match to TRBD1. There are 18 residues in the CDR3. Germline V gives CDR1 MGHRA, CDR2 YSYEKL. The V segment lost 5 bases and the J segment 1 base; nucleotides outside the gene matches: 12.

V is TRBV6-2 or TRBV6-3 and J is TRBJ2-7; no clear D. Trimming shortened V by 6 bases and J by 3 bases, and 9 bases separated the two germline ends. The CDR3 consists of 12 residues. Looked up from germline, CDR1 is MNHEY and CDR2 is SVGEGT. In DNA, the CDR3 is TGTGCCAGCAGCCAGGATGTCTACGAGCAGTACTTC. Residues: CASSQDVYEQYF.

The V call is TRBV4-1, the J call TRBJ2-7; a weak D match, TRBD1 (8 bases). The CDR3 consists of 16 residues. The germline V and J ends were trimmed by 4 bases and 1 base, with 17 bases remaining between them. Germline loops: CDR1 MGHRA, CDR2 YSYEKL. CDR3 DNA sequence: TGCGCCAGCAGCCTCTACGACAGGGGAGGGTCCTACGAGCAGTACTTC. Protein sequence: CASSLYDRGGSYEQYF.

The chain carries TRBV5-4 and TRBJ2-2; D unclear. Germline CDR1 SGHNT, CDR2 YYREEE (reference sequence). V lost 4 bases and J 0 bases, leaving 4 bases between the germline ends. The CDR3 spans 13 residues. CDR3 protein: CASSQTNTGELFF. CDR3 sequence (DNA): TGTGCCAGCAGCCAAACGAACACCGGGGAGCTGTTTTTT.

This clone was recorded only once. The chain uses TRBV10-1 and TRBJ2-7; perhaps TRBD2 as D (6 bases). CDR1 is WNHNN and CDR2 is SYGVQD in the germline V gene (reference sequence). With 0 bases removed from V and 9 bases from J, the gap between germline ends came to 9 bases. The CDR3 is 12 amino acids. The CDR3 DNA follows: TGCGCCAGCAGTGAGTCGAGGAGGGGGCAGTACTTC. This sequence encodes CASSESRRGQYF.

As DNA, the CDR3 is TGTGCCAGCAGCGGGACAGGGGGCATCTATGGCTACACCTTC. Amino acid sequence: CASSGTGGIYGYTF. This chain links TRBV7-2 with TRBJ1-2; 12 bases line up with TRBD1. V was clipped by 5 bases and J by 4 bases; unmatched bases: 2. From germline, CDR1 is SGHTA and CDR2 FQGNSA. This CDR3 has 14 residues.

DNA of the CDR3: TGTGCCATCAGTGAGCTTGGGTCTGGGCAGTACTTC. Protein sequence: CAISELGSGQYF. This chain links TRBV10-3 with TRBJ2-7; no clear D gene. Germline loops: CDR1 ENHRY, CDR2 SYGVKD. V was trimmed by 2 bases and J by 9 bases, leaving 11 bases between them. The CDR3 length is 12 residues.

The chain has TRBV6-5 and TRBJ2-2; no definite D call. V was pared by 7 bases and J by 7 bases, with 10 bases between. The CDR3 is 12 residues long. CDR1 MNHEY and CDR2 SVGAGI come from the germline V gene. CDR3 loop: CASTSPGGELFF. The CDR3 DNA follows: TGTGCCAGCACTTCACCTGGCGGGGAGCTGTTTTTT.

This chain connects TRBV28 to TRBJ2-2, with a tentative D call TRBD1 (6 bases). Deletions cut 6 bases from V and 5 bases from J, with 19 bases between. The CDR3 is 16 residues long. Germline V CDR1 and CDR2: MDHEN, SYDVKM. This chain's CDR3 is CASRPGTGSVTGELFF. CDR3 coding DNA: TGTGCCAGCAGACCCGGCACAGGGTCAGTTACCGGGGAGCTGTTTTTT.

The genes are TRBV9 and TRBJ2-5; maybe TRBD2 (5 bases). V was clipped by 0 bases and J by 4 bases, with 7 bases between them. This CDR3 comprises 13 residues. The germline V gene encodes CDR1 SGDLS and CDR2 YYNGEE. CDR3 sequence reads: CASSVGAGETQYF. The CDR3, as DNA: TGTGCCAGCAGCGTAGGGGCGGGAGAGACCCAGTACTTC.

This rearrangement joins TRBV18 to TRBJ2-1; D is perhaps TRBD2 (5 bases). Trimming stripped 0 bases from V and 7 bases from J, with 16 bases between. The germline CDR1 and CDR2 sequences are KGHSH and LQKENI. This CDR3 spans 16 amino acids. CDR3 sequence: CASSPPRGSVLNEQFF. The CDR3 DNA is TGTGCCAGCTCACCACCCCGCGGGTCGGTGTTAAATGAGCAGTTCTTC.

The chain recombines TRBV5-1 with TRBJ1-3, with TRBD1 matching over 7 bases. The J segment lost 4 bases and the V segment lost 5 bases, leaving 9 bases of the junction unmatched. This CDR3 is built from 15 residues. The V gene's germline CDR1 is SGHRS and CDR2 YFSETQ. The CDR3 sequence is CASRLDRASGNTIYF. DNA of the CDR3: TGCGCCAGCAGACTCGACAGGGCGTCGGGAAACACCATATATTTT.

The chain has TRBV3-1 (or the pseudogene TRBV3-2) and TRBJ2-4, with D possibly being TRBD2 (6 bases). This CDR3 has 14 amino acids. Germline V gene data show CDR1 as LGHDT and CDR2 as YNNKEL (reference sequence). Trimming left V 3 bases short and J 4 bases short, with 10 bases between. The CDR3 sequence is CASSQSSGKNIQYF. The CDR3 DNA reads TGTGCCAGCAGCCAGAGTAGCGGAAAAAACATTCAGTACTTC.

V gene TRBV6-6 combines with J gene TRBJ1-1; TRBD1 might be the D (6 bases). This CDR3 has 14 amino acids. V gave up 1 base and J gave up 5 bases, with 11 bases separating them. The germline CDR1 and CDR2 sequences are MNHNY and SVGAGI (reference sequence). CDR3 sequence reads: CASSYYRVGTEAFF. DNA of the CDR3: TGTGCCAGCAGTTACTACAGGGTTGGGACTGAAGCTTTCTTT.

The rearrangement uses TRBV5-6 and TRBJ2-1, with D maybe TRBD2 (5 bases). CDR3 length: 16 residues. Germline CDR1 is SGHDT and CDR2 is YYEEEE. The V end lost 1 base, the J end lost 9 bases, and 20 bases lay between the germline ends. The CDR3 coding sequence is TGTGCCAGCAGCTTGCGGGCTCCCCGCGCCCGGGGTGAGCAGTTCTTC. It encodes CASSLRAPRARGEQFF.

This chain links TRBV6-2 or TRBV6-3 with TRBJ1-1; D is unresolved. The CDR3 consists of 13 residues. Germline V lookup: CDR1 MNHEY, CDR2 SVGEGT. Trimming removed 1 base at V and 8 bases at J, with 11 bases between. CDR3 loop: CASSYFLAEEAFF. CDR3 bases: TGTGCCAGCAGTTACTTTCTGGCAGAAGAAGCTTTCTTT.

The V gene is TRBV19, the J gene TRBJ1-2, with TRBD1 identical over 7 bases. The CDR3 has 13 amino acids. Germline V lookup: CDR1 LNHDA, CDR2 SQIVND (reference sequence). V was pared by 8 bases and J by 7 bases, with 10 bases of the junction left unmatched. CDR3 protein: CASAADRIFGYTF. For the CDR3, the DNA is TGTGCCAGTGCCGCGGACAGGATCTTTGGCTACACCTTC. Looking up the rest from reference TRBV19 and TRBJ1-2 gives the full variable domain: DGGITQSPKYLFRKEGQNVTLSCEQNLNHDAMYWYRQDPGQGLRLIYYSQIVNDFQKGDIAEGYSVSREKKESFPLTVTSAQKNPTAFYLCASAADRIFGYTFGSGTRLTVV.